The next 26 T cell receptor beta chains were all read from a single sample in a study of response to subunit inactivated influenza vaccine. TCRdb redid the calling of the RT-PCR reads with MiXCR, one entry per CDR3 protein. The data hold over 150,000 distinct CDR3 sequences, with about 11% observed a single time. Specimen: non-naive T cells sorted from PBMCs, collected 40 to 50 days after vaccination. The receptors shown here come from a man aged 50-60 years who received an inactivated influenza vaccine.

The chain employs TRBV6-2 or TRBV6-3 and TRBJ1-2; D uncertain. CDR1 is MNHEY, CDR2 SVGEGT, per germline. CDR3 length equals 15 residues. Trimming removed 4 bases from V and 2 bases from J, with 14 bases in between. CDR3 residues: CASSLPEAGNYGYTF. CDR3 coding DNA: TGTGCCAGCAGTTTACCTGAGGCGGGGAACTATGGCTACACCTTC.

The rearrangement uses TRBV7-3 and TRBJ2-7; D remains unclear. The germline V gene has CDR1 SGHTA and CDR2 FQGTGA. The length of the CDR3 is 13 residues. The germline V and J ends were trimmed by 2 bases and 5 bases, with 10 bases remaining between them. CDR3 nucleotide sequence: TGTGCCAGCAGCTTAGGGCAGATCAACGAGCAGTACTTC. It codes for CASSLGQINEQYF.

V usage is TRBV27 and J usage is TRBJ2-7, with 8 bases matching TRBD1. The length of the CDR3 is 13 residues. Losses at the gene ends were 6 bases for V and 4 bases for J; bases not matched to a gene: 5. The germline V gene encodes CDR1 MNHEY and CDR2 SMNVEV (reference sequence). Here the CDR3 reads CASRGQGLYEQYF. DNA for the CDR3: TGTGCCAGCAGAGGACAGGGTTTGTACGAGCAGTACTTC.

The sample holds many counts of this clonotype. V and J are TRBV11-2 and TRBJ2-3; D is tentatively TRBD1 or TRBD2 (5 bases each). V was cut by 5 bases and J by 3 bases, with 18 bases left in between. The germline gives CDR1 SGHAT, CDR2 FQNNGV. This CDR3 region has 16 residues. CDR3 amino acids: CASSHKGPLETDTQYF. The CDR3 DNA follows: TGTGCCAGCAGCCACAAGGGACCTTTAGAGACAGATACGCAGTATTTT.

The rearrangement links TRBV7-2 to TRBJ2-5, with TRBD1 matching 10 bases. This CDR3 region has 16 residues. Germline V gene lookup returns CDR1 SGHTA and CDR2 FQGNSA. V lost 2 bases and J lost 4; bases outside the gene matches: 7. CDR3 sequence (DNA): TGTGCCAGCAGCTTAACTGGACAGGGGGGTTCAGAGACCCAGTACTTC. Translation gives CASSLTGQGGSETQYF. The full variable domain, with the rest looked up from reference TRBV7-2 and TRBJ2-5, is GAGVSQSPSNKVTEKGKDVELRCDPISGHTALYWYRQSLGQGLEFLIYFQGNSAPDKSGLPSDRFSAERTGGSVSTLTIQRTQQEDSAVYLCASSLTGQGGSETQYFGPGTRLLVL.

The table lists this clonotype with a few counts. The chain recombines TRBV24-1 with TRBJ1-3; tentative D call: TRBD1 (6 bases). Trimming removed 3 bases from V and 0 bases from J, with 11 bases in between. The V gene's germline CDR1 is KGHDR and CDR2 SFDVKD. This CDR3 is 16 amino acids long. CDR3 amino acids: CATSDPGQNSGNTIYF. As DNA, the CDR3 is TGTGCCACCAGTGATCCTGGACAGAACTCTGGAAACACCATATATTTT.

This chain uses TRBV18 with TRBJ2-1, with TRBD2 matching over 9 bases. Germline CDR1 reads KGHSH; CDR2 reads LQKENI. The CDR3 contains 16 residues. V trimming: 1 base; J trimming: 0 bases; junction bases outside the gene matches: 1. This CDR3 is CASSPLAGASYNEQFF. CDR3 in DNA: TGTGCCAGCTCACCACTAGCGGGGGCCTCCTACAATGAGCAGTTCTTC.

The table lists this clonotype with a few counts. This rearrangement joins TRBV2 to TRBJ2-2; D gene uncertain. The CDR3 spans 13 residues. Trimming took off 6 bases at V and 5 bases at J, with 10 bases between the two ends. The V gene's germline CDR1 is SNHLY and CDR2 FYNNEI. CDR3 in amino acids: CASRSRTTGELFF. Here the CDR3 DNA reads TGTGCCAGCAGGTCCCGAACAACCGGGGAGCTGTTTTTT.

The chain uses TRBV20-1 and TRBJ2-7; D not certain. The germline gives CDR1 DFQATT, CDR2 SNEGSKA (reference sequence). This CDR3 has 14 residues. V was shortened by 2 bases and J by 3 bases, with 14 bases between the two germline ends. CDR3 nucleotides: TGCAGTGCTAGACGGACCCGAGCCAGCTACGAGCAGTACTTC. Translated, it gives CSARRTRASYEQYF.

V usage is TRBV21-1 and J usage is TRBJ2-2; the table's D call TRBD1 went unverified against the DNA. TRBV21-1 is a known pseudogene. This CDR3 has 16 amino acids. The CDR3 DNA reads as TGTGCCAGCAGGGCTCCCGGACAGGTACTCACCGGGGAGCTGTTTTTT. Residues: CASRAPGQVLTGELFF.

This clonotype was picked up a small number of times. V gene TRBV29-1 combines with J gene TRBJ2-4; D perhaps matches TRBD2 (6 bases). CDR3 length: 14 amino acids. The V gene lost 5 bases and the J gene lost 6 bases, with 17 bases spanning the gap. Germline V CDR1 and CDR2: SQVTM, ANQGSEA. The CDR3 spells CSVRGFEALNIQYF. The CDR3 DNA sequence: TGCAGCGTTCGGGGGTTTGAGGCCTTAAACATTCAGTACTTC.

V gene TRBV3-1 combines with J gene TRBJ2-1; 7 positions match TRBD2. The V segment lost 4 bases and the J segment 10 bases; nucleotides outside the gene matches: 16. CDR1 LGHDT and CDR2 YNNKEL come from the germline V gene (reference sequence). The CDR3 is made up of 16 amino acids. The CDR3 loop reads CASSPYQRGAGGEQFF. The CDR3 bases are TGTGCCAGCAGCCCATACCAGCGGGGAGCAGGCGGGGAGCAGTTCTTC.

The gene calls are TRBV12-3 or TRBV12-4 and TRBJ1-3; possibly TRBD1 for D (6 bases). The CDR3 is made up of 15 amino acids. V dropped 7 bases and J dropped 0 bases, with 13 bases sitting between them. CDR3 DNA: TGTGCCAGCACCCCGGGACACTTCTCTGGAAACACCATATATTTT. Translated: CASTPGHFSGNTIYF.

This clonotype appeared a few times. This chain links TRBV7-9 with TRBJ2-7, with D possibly matching TRBD2 (5 bases). The CDR3 is 14 amino acids. The germline V gene encodes CDR1 SEHNR and CDR2 FQNEAQ (reference sequence). Trimming cost V 4 bases and J 8 bases, with 18 bases left between them. The CDR3, as DNA: TGTGCCAGCAGCTCGGACTTACCCGCCTCCAAGCAGTACTTC. Its translation is CASSSDLPASKQYF.

This clonotype was picked up a small number of times. This chain joins TRBV29-1 and TRBJ1-2; D is unclear. V shed 1 base and J shed 2 bases, with 8 bases lying between them. Germline CDR1 reads SQVTM; CDR2 reads ANQGSEA. The length of the CDR3 is 13 residues. The CDR3 DNA reads TGCAGCGTTGAAGGGCCTAACAACTATGGCTACACCTTC. Residues: CSVEGPNNYGYTF.

This clonotype was counted ten times or more. The chain couples TRBV12-3 or TRBV12-4 to TRBJ1-5; D is possibly TRBD1 (5 bases). This CDR3 has 13 amino acids. Trimming cost V 6 bases and J 5 bases, with 11 bases left between them. The CDR3 loop reads CASRKGGDQPQHF. Written as DNA, the CDR3 is TGTGCCAGCAGAAAGGGAGGGGATCAGCCCCAGCATTTT.

For this clonotype: This may be a read error, as it is one base from a much larger clone. The J gene is TRBJ2-3, the V gene TRBV20-1; D assignment may be TRBD1 or TRBD2 (7 bases each). Germline CDR1 DFQATT, CDR2 SNEGSKA (reference sequence). The CDR3 has 15 residues. The CDR3 sequence is CSLRAGGASTDTQYF. The CDR3, as DNA: TGCAGCCTCAGAGCAGGGGGGGCTAGCACAGATACGCAGTATTTT.

This clonotype was observed many times. The V gene is TRBV12-3 or TRBV12-4, the J gene TRBJ2-1; 9 bases match TRBD2. The V segment lost 5 bases and the J segment 3 bases; nucleotides outside the gene matches: 5. CDR3 size: 15 residues. The CDR3 region has the DNA TGTGCCAGCAGTCCTACTAGCGGGCTCTACAATGAGCAGTTCTTC. This translates into CASSPTSGLYNEQFF.

This clonotype was seen at least ten times. V usage is TRBV28 and J usage is TRBJ2-3; 15 positions match TRBD2. Trimming cost V 3 bases and J 5 bases; bases outside gene matches: 9. This CDR3 is built from 18 residues. CDR1 and CDR2 from the germline V gene are MDHEN and SYDVKM. CDR3 DNA sequence: TGTGCCAGCAGTTTTATGGGAGGGACTAGCGGGAGGAGAGATACGCAGTATTTT. This gives the protein CASSFMGGTSGRRDTQYF.

This clonotype was picked up a small number of times. V usage is TRBV2 and J usage is TRBJ2-7; no definite D call. The CDR3 length is 15 residues. Per germline, CDR1 SNHLY and CDR2 FYNNEI. Trimming shortened V by 1 base and J by 9 bases, and 19 bases separated the two germline ends. The CDR3 loop is CASSEDKHSTSWQYF. In DNA form, the CDR3 reads TGTGCCAGCAGTGAAGACAAGCACTCTACGAGTTGGCAGTACTTC.

The rearrangement uses TRBV29-1 and TRBJ1-5; D not resolved. CDR3 length: 13 amino acids. Germline V gives CDR1 SQVTM, CDR2 ANQGSEA. The V gene lost 1 base and the J gene lost 4 bases, with 8 bases spanning the gap. The CDR3 loop reads CSVEVQRNQPQHF. CDR3 coding DNA: TGCAGCGTTGAAGTACAGAGGAATCAGCCCCAGCATTTT.

This clonotype was observed many times. This chain links TRBV7-8 with TRBJ2-7; TRBD1 might be the D (5 bases). Germline values: CDR1 SGHVS, CDR2 FQNEAQ. The CDR3 has 13 amino acids. Trimming left V 5 bases short and J 5 bases short, with 13 bases between. The CDR3 protein is CASSQQAVHEQYF. The CDR3 bases are TGTGCCAGCAGCCAACAGGCGGTCCACGAGCAGTACTTC.

This clonotype was seen at least ten times. The chain is built from TRBV3-1 and TRBJ1-6; TRBD1 is a possible D gene (6 bases). Per germline, CDR1 LGHDT and CDR2 YNNKEL (reference sequence). This CDR3 has 15 amino acids. V was cut by 1 base and J by 5 bases, with 9 bases left in between. The chain's CDR3 is CASSQGQADNSPLHF. The CDR3 bases are TGTGCCAGCAGCCAAGGACAGGCAGATAATTCACCCCTCCACTTT.

This clonotype has just a few counts. The chain joins TRBV5-1 to TRBJ1-6, with unresolved D. The length of the CDR3 is 15 residues. V lost 0 bases and J lost 8, with 12 bases in between. The germline gives CDR1 SGHRS, CDR2 YFSETQ. The CDR3 bases are TGCGCCAGCAGCTTGGGGAGGGTTGCTGATTCACCCCTCCACTTT. Encoded protein: CASSLGRVADSPLHF.

This clonotype has ten or more counts. The CDR3 nucleotides read TGTGCCAGCTCGCACCGGGGACAGATACAAGAGACCCAGTACTTC. This gives the protein CASSHRGQIQETQYF. The V call is TRBV18, the J call TRBJ2-5; 7 bases agree with TRBD1. The CDR3 length is 15 residues. Germline CDR1 and CDR2: KGHSH and LQKENI. V lost 6 bases, J lost 2 bases, and 9 bases stayed unmatched.

There are a few counts of this clonotype. This chain uses TRBV10-1 with TRBJ2-2, with 7 bases matching TRBD1. CDR1 is WNHNN, CDR2 SYGVQD, per germline (reference sequence). Trimming at V came to 5 bases and at J to 7 bases, leaving 13 bases not matched to a gene. The CDR3 length is 16 residues. CDR3 sequence: CASSKSLTGSNGELFF. CDR3 coding DNA: TGCGCCAGCAGTAAAAGTTTGACAGGGTCGAACGGGGAGCTGTTTTTT.